Ten or more counts support the clone carrying this T cell receptor beta chain. Its target is unknown. Authors of the study amplified TCR beta CDR3 regions from RNA transcripts. An initial round of RT-PCR targeting the TCR CDR3 relied on the HTBI primer set. From the multiplex PCR reads, TCRdb called clonotypes with MiXCR, one entry per CDR3 protein. The repertoire holds around 110,000 distinct CDR3 sequences, with roughly 15% as singletons. The CDR3 runs 13 residues. The V end was cut by 6 bases, the J end by 7 bases, with 15 bases between. Germline V lookup: CDR1 LGHNT, CDR2 FRNRAP. The data were obtained in a study of T cells in Graves' hyperthyroidism and ophthalmopathy. General study results and limits: Among thyroid clonotypes expanded above 0.001, most also appeared in blood.

The receptor's source is a woman aged 45 to 65 with Graves' hyperthyroidism. V and J are TRBV12-5 and TRBJ1-2; D not certain. Source material: blood. CDR3 DNA sequence: TGTGCTAGTGGCCTCGATAACATACGTGGCTACACCTTC. It yields the protein CASGLDNIRGYTF.